This T cell receptor beta chain was recorded in a study of metastatic and nonmetastatic thyroid tumors. This clone was picked up many times. Germline V gene lookup returns CDR1 SGHNT and CDR2 YENEEA. Trimming cost V 2 bases and J 3 bases, with 11 bases left between them. The length of the CDR3 is 14 residues. All patients were untreated before thyroid surgery. TCRdb re-clonotyped the PCR reads via MiXCR. The table has almost 85,000 clones, around 13% seen once; the top ten hold around 10%. Sequencing was carried out using tumor tissue. The source of this sequence is a female donor with papillary thyroid cancer or a benign thyroid nodule (not recorded which). Some clones in this sample may be carry-over from other donors' samples. The J gene is TRBJ2-7, the V gene TRBV11-3; D remains ambiguous. DNA of the CDR3: TGTGCCAGCAGCTTATTGGGCAGAGGCTACGAGCAGTACTTC. It codes for CASSLLGRGYEQYF.